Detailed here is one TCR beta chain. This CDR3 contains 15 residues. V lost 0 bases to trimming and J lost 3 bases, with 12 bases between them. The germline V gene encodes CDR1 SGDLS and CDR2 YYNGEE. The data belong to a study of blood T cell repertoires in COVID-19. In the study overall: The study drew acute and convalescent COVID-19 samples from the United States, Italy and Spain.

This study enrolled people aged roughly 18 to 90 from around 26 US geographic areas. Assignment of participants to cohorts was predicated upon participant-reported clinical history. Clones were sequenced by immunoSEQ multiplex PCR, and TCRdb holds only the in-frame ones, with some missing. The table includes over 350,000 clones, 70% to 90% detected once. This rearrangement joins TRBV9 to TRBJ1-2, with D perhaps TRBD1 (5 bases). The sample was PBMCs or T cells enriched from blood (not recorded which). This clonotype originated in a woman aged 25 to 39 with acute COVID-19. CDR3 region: CASSVGVGADYGYTF. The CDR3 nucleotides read TGTGCCAGCAGCGTAGGCGTAGGGGCGGACTATGGCTACACCTTC. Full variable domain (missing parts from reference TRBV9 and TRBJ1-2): DSGVTQTPKHLITATGQRVTLRCSPRSGDLSVYWYQQSLDQGLQFLIQYYNGEERAKGNILERFSAQQFPDLHSELNLSSLELGDSALYFCASSVGVGADYGYTFGSGTRLTVV.